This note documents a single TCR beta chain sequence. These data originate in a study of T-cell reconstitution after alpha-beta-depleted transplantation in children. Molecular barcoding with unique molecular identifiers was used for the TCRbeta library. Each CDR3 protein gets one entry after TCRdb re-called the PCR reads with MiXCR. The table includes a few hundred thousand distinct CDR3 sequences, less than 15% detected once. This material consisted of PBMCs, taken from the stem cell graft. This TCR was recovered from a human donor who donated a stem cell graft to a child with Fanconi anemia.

The CDR3 coding sequence is TGCAGTGCTAGAGATCTGGCAGATACGCAGTATTTT. It is translated as CSARDLADTQYF. This chain links TRBV20-1 with TRBJ2-3; D call uncertain. Per the germline V gene, CDR1 is DFQATT and CDR2 is SNEGSKA (reference sequence). Trimming left V 0 bases short and J 4 bases short, with 5 bases between. The CDR3 is made up of 12 amino acids.